The next 2 T cell receptor beta chains were all read from a single sample in a study of T-cell reconstitution after alpha-beta-depleted transplantation in children. Preparation of the TCRbeta library was carried out with unique molecular identifiers. A single record per CDR3 protein comes from TCRdb applying MiXCR to the PCR reads. The repertoire holds 300,000 to 400,000 distinct CDR3 sequences, with over 20% as singletons. The sample here was PBMCs, mostly from graft donor cells, taken 180 days after TCRalphabeta/CD19-depleted stem cell transplant. All receptors come from a male patient aged 10-17 years who had a stem cell transplant for acute lymphoblastic leukemia, so the T cells may come from the graft donor.

This clonotype was observed a handful of times. The gene calls are TRBV20-1 and TRBJ2-1; TRBD2 matches at 9 bases. The CDR3 loop spans 15 amino acids. The J segment lost 4 bases and the V segment lost 0 bases, leaving 4 bases of the junction unmatched. CDR1 DFQATT and CDR2 SNEGSKA come from the germline V gene (reference sequence). The CDR3 loop reads CSARDPSGIYNEQFF. CDR3 nucleotide sequence: TGCAGTGCTAGAGACCCTAGCGGGATTTACAATGAGCAGTTCTTC.

In the case of this clonotype: Its ends do not fully match the called genes, so a read error is possible. This sequence joins TRBV7-9 and TRBJ1-1; no clear D. The CDR3 is 14 residues long. The germline CDR1 and CDR2 sequences are SEHNR and FQNEAQ (reference sequence). CDR3 in DNA: TGTGCCAGCAGCTTATCGGGGTTGAACACTGAGGCTTTCTTT. It encodes CASSLSGLNTEAFF.